The rows below give T cell receptor beta chains drawn from one sample of a study of cytomegalovirus exposure and HLA in healthy donors. Measured with immunoSEQ multiplex PCR; TCRdb has only the in-frame clones, and not every one. This sample has approximately 180,000 clones, with 75% to 80% found just once. Sequencing input: PBMCs. The receptors stem from a middle-aged man in good health and CMV-seropositive. Each CDR3 is given with its conserved first and last residue. Each record gives: J gene, CDR3 length, V gene, D gene, clone size, CDR3 protein, CDR3 DNA. The D gene is left open where the match is weak. Only part of the rows carry a size: once, few, many, or a class if the clone is expanded.

>TRBJ2-1|13|TRBV29-1|TRBD2|NA
CSAGLAGYNEQFF
TGCAGCGCTGGACTAGCGGGGTACAATGAGCAGTTCTTC
>TRBJ2-2|13|TRBV5-1|NA|NA
CASSFGSPGELFF
TGCGCCAGCAGCTTTGGTAGTCCCGGGGAGCTGTTTTTT
>TRBJ1-4|17|TRBV4-1|TRBD1|NA
CASSQDHARGMGEKLFF
TGCGCCAGCAGCCAAGATCACGCCAGGGGGATGGGTGAAAAACTGTTTTTT
>TRBJ2-3|14|TRBV2|TRBD1|few
CASRAGGYTDTQYF
TGTGCCAGCCGCGCAGGGGGTTACACAGATACGCAGTATTTT
>TRBJ1-1|13|TRBV2|NA|NA
CASSELEDTEAFF
TGTGCCAGCAGCGAACTAGAGGATACTGAAGCTTTCTTT
>TRBJ1-5|16|TRBV19|TRBD1|NA
CASSTAGGPQRQPQHF
TGTGCCAGTAGTACGGCAGGGGGCCCTCAACGTCAGCCCCAGCATTTT
>TRBJ1-1|14|TRBV18|TRBD1|NA
CASSRDSLNTEAFF
TGTGCCAGCTCACGGGACAGCTTGAACACTGAAGCTTTCTTT
>TRBJ2-3|15|TRBV7-6|TRBD2|NA
CASSWTSGNTDTQYF
TGTGCCAGCAGCTGGACTAGCGGGAATACAGATACGCAGTATTTT
>TRBJ1-1|12|TRBV6-1|NA|NA
CASSEQRERAFF
TGTGCCAGCAGTGAACAACGAGAGAGGGCTTTCTTT
>TRBJ2-3|12|TRBV7-2|NA|few
CASSSYTDTQYF
TGTGCCAGCAGCTCGTACACAGATACGCAGTATTTT
>TRBJ2-1|13|TRBV29-1|TRBD2|NA
CSVREDPYNEQFF
TGCAGCGTTCGGGAGGACCCCTACAATGAGCAGTTCTTC
>TRBJ1-5|13|TRBV5-6|NA|NA
CASSPGGNQPQHF
TGTGCCAGCAGCCCAGGGGGCAATCAGCCCCAGCATTTT
>TRBJ2-7|16|TRBV9|TRBD2|once
CASSSPSGRDSYEQYF
TGTGCCAGCAGCTCGCCTAGCGGGAGGGATTCCTACGAGCAGTACTTC
>TRBJ2-5|15|TRBV27|TRBD2|NA
CASSAMGEGWETQYF
TGTGCCAGCAGTGCGATGGGGGAGGGATGGGAGACCCAGTACTTC
>TRBJ2-1|13|TRBV10-1|TRBD1|NA
CASSEQGTHEQFF
TGCGCCAGCAGTGAACAGGGGACCCATGAGCAGTTCTTC
>TRBJ1-5|17|TRBV19|TRBD1|NA
CASSRSGQGGSNQPQHF
TGTGCCAGTAGTAGAAGCGGGCAGGGGGGCAGCAATCAGCCCCAGCATTTT
>TRBJ1-6|9|TRBV27|NA|NA
CASLRGSLF
TGTGCCAGCCTTCGCGGTAGCCTTTTT
>TRBJ2-3|15|TRBV19|TRBD1|NA
CASSPRDRDLDTQYF
TGTGCCAGTTCCCCCCGGGACAGGGATTTAGATACGCAGTATTTT
>TRBJ2-4|17|TRBV6-1|NA|NA
CASSEARGRQGRNIQYF
TGTGCCAGCAGTGAAGCGAGGGGAAGGCAGGGGCGAAACATTCAGTACTTC
>TRBJ2-5|13|TRBV5-6|TRBD1|NA
CASSLDRGETQYF
TGTGCCAGCAGCTTGGACAGGGGAGAGACCCAGTACTTC
>TRBJ1-4|15|TRBV29-1|TRBD1|NA
CSVAGTASHNEKLFF
TGCAGCGTTGCGGGGACAGCCAGCCACAATGAAAAACTGTTTTTT
>TRBJ2-7|15|TRBV4-3|NA|NA
CASSQDHRASYEQYF
TGCGCCAGCAGCCAAGATCACAGGGCGAGCTACGAGCAGTACTTC
>TRBJ2-5|16|TRBV19|TRBD2|NA
CASSMGGLAAQETQYF
TGTGCCAGTAGTATGGGGGGACTAGCGGCCCAAGAGACCCAGTACTTC
>TRBJ1-3|17|TRBV18|TRBD1|NA
CASSPGQGLMSGNTIYF
TGTGCCAGCTCACCAGGACAGGGCCTCATGAGTGGAAACACCATATATTTT
>TRBJ1-6|13|TRBV30|NA|NA
CAWSVTAGSPLHF
TGTGCCTGGAGTGTAACTGCTGGTTCACCCCTCCACTTT
>TRBJ2-7|11|TRBV27|TRBD2|NA
CASSPGREQYF
TGTGCCAGCAGTCCAGGGAGGGAACAGTACTTC
>TRBJ1-1|15|TRBV9|TRBD1|NA
CASSAGTGMNTEAFF
TGTGCCAGCAGCGCCGGGACAGGGATGAACACTGAAGCTTTCTTT
>TRBJ2-7|14|TRBV9|NA|NA
CASSVGGQLFEQYF
TGTGCCAGCAGCGTAGGCGGTCAGCTTTTCGAGCAGTACTTC
>TRBJ2-7|17|TRBV14|TRBD2|NA
CASSQDLAGEPHYEQYF
TGTGCCAGCAGCCAAGACCTAGCGGGAGAACCCCACTACGAGCAGTACTTC
>TRBJ1-5|15|TRBV5-1|NA|NA
CASSLQGASNQPQHF
TGCGCCAGCAGCTTGCAAGGGGCGAGCAATCAGCCCCAGCATTTT
>TRBJ1-3|14|TRBV18|NA|NA
CASSPGTAGNTIYF
TGTGCCAGCTCACCAGGAACAGCTGGAAACACCATATATTTT
>TRBJ2-2|16|TRBV7-6|TRBD2|NA
CASSSPRLAVTGELFF
TGTGCCAGCAGCTCCCCCCGACTAGCGGTAACCGGGGAGCTGTTTTTT
>TRBJ2-1|15|TRBV11-1|TRBD1|NA
CASSSEQGASDEQFF
TGTGCCAGCAGCTCCGAACAGGGGGCGAGTGATGAGCAGTTCTTC
>TRBJ2-1|17|TRBV15|TRBD2|NA
CATSRDKTSGSINEQFF
TGTGCCACCAGCAGAGATAAAACTAGCGGGAGTATTAATGAGCAGTTCTTC
>TRBJ2-5|18|TRBV28|TRBD2|NA
CASSLTSGRGPNQETQYF
TGTGCCAGCAGTTTAACTAGCGGGCGGGGTCCTAACCAAGAGACCCAGTACTTC
>TRBJ2-7|16|TRBV29-1|TRBD2|NA
CSTLRGLAGVSYEQYF
TGCAGCACCTTGCGCGGGCTAGCGGGAGTGTCCTACGAGCAGTACTTC
>TRBJ1-1|14|TRBV5-1|NA|NA
CASSSGQKNTEAFF
TGCGCCAGCAGTTCCGGACAGAAGAACACTGAAGCTTTCTTT
>TRBJ2-3|16|TRBV6-6|TRBD2|NA
CASSYGLAGEVDTQYF
TGTGCCAGCAGTTACGGACTAGCGGGAGAGGTAGATACGCAGTATTTT
>TRBJ2-3|16|TRBV5-8|TRBD2|NA
CASSRGTSRVTDTQYF
TGTGCCAGCAGCCGCGGGACTAGCCGGGTTACAGATACGCAGTATTTT
>TRBJ2-1|13|TRBV9|NA|NA
CASSPQVGDKTFF
TGTGCCAGCAGCCCCCAGGTGGGGGACAAGACGTTCTTC
>TRBJ2-7|15|TRBV5-1|TRBD2|NA
CASSLGAGGDYEQYF
TGCGCCAGCAGCTTGGGGGCGGGGGGGGACTACGAGCAGTACTTC
>TRBJ2-2|14|TRBV11-2|NA|NA
CASSLGQNTGELFF
TGTGCCAGCAGCTTAGGTCAGAACACCGGGGAGCTGTTTTTT
>TRBJ2-7|14|TRBV2|TRBD2|NA
CASSSGLASYEQYF
TGTGCCAGCAGTTCGGGACTAGCCTCCTACGAGCAGTACTTC